This T cell receptor (beta chain) was identified during a study of shared clonotypes between healthy human individuals. Study observations and caveats: Naive subsets typically showed greater estimated richness than memory subsets. The study found lower generation probabilities in non-shared clonotypes than in those shared by all four donors.

Positively selected for CCR7, the CD45RO-negative cells used as naive CD8 cells excluded terminally differentiated effector memory CD45RA+ cells. Nashville, Tennessee was home to all donors, who were Caucasian adults. On this clone itself: What it binds is unknown.

Here immunoSEQ multiplex PCR was the method, and the copy in TCRdb shows in-frame clones only, minus some. The data show about 600,000 clones, 95% to 98% seen once. The TCR originated in a man aged 25-40 years in good health. The sequenced sample consisted of naive CD8+ T cells sorted from blood.

As DNA, the CDR3 is TGTGCCAGCAGCCAAGACTCAGGGGGCTACGAGCAGTACTTC. The encoded protein is CASSQDSGGYEQYF. This chain joins TRBV14 and TRBJ2-7; TRBD1 matches at 7 bases. This CDR3 spans 14 amino acids. Germline CDR1 and CDR2: SGHDN and FVKESK. J gave up 3 bases and V 0 bases, and 2 bases lay outside the gene matches.